The source of this T cell receptor (beta chain) is a study of OX40 agonist ivuxolimab in advanced cancers. Study at large: At doses from 0.01 to 10 mg/kg, patients were given intravenous ivuxolimab every 2 weeks.

Overall study findings and caveats: There was clonal expansion of CD4+ and CD8+ blood T cells by week 6 at 0.1 to 3.0 mg/kg. Low normalized clonal expansion also occurred in some nonresponding patients.

On this clone itself: The antigen is unknown.

Clones were read by immunoSEQ multiplex PCR, and TCRdb kept only the in-frame ones, dropping some. The data contain approximately 60,000 clones, 75% to 95% of them singletons. The sequencing used CD4+ or CD8+ T cells sorted from blood, collected in a trial of the OX40 agonist ivuxolimab. This TCR derives from an adult with an advanced solid tumor such as melanoma, head and neck, liver or kidney cancer.

CDR3 sequence reads: CASSFSGSTYNEQFF. Here the CDR3 DNA reads TGCGCCAGCAGCTTTAGCGGGAGTACCTACAATGAGCAGTTCTTC. The chain carries TRBV5-1 and TRBJ2-1; 9 positions match TRBD2. CDR1 SGHRS and CDR2 YFSETQ come from the germline V gene. V was clipped by 2 bases and J by 2 bases; unmatched bases: 2. The CDR3 contains 15 residues.